The 32 T cell receptor beta chains below were found in one sample sequenced in a study of blood T cell repertoires in COVID-19. TCRdb's table, derived via immunoSEQ multiplex PCR, lists solely in-frame clones and lacks some. The table records approximately 100,000 clones, around 85% of them present only once. Sequencing was done on a sample of peripheral blood. These receptors came from a man older than 75 with acute or convalescent COVID-19.

V is TRBV2 and J is TRBJ2-7, with a tentative D call TRBD1 (6 bases). Germline lookup yields CDR1 SNHLY and CDR2 FYNNEI. Trimming removed 3 bases at V and 9 bases at J, with 15 bases between. The CDR3 totals 13 residues. The CDR3 sequence is CASSEARGEGQYF. In DNA form, the CDR3 reads TGTGCCAGCAGTGAGGCCAGGGGCGAAGGGCAGTACTTC.

The rearrangement links TRBV9 to TRBJ1-3; D may be TRBD1 (6 bases). The CDR3 is made up of 16 amino acids. V lost 0 bases and J lost 4, with 14 bases in between. Germline V lookup: CDR1 SGDLS, CDR2 YYNGEE. CDR3 bases: TGTGCCAGCAGCGTAGTCTCAGGGGAAAGAGGAAACACCATATATTTT. The encoded protein is CASSVVSGERGNTIYF. The full variable domain, completed using reference TRBV9 and TRBJ1-3, is DSGVTQTPKHLITATGQRVTLRCSPRSGDLSVYWYQQSLDQGLQFLIQYYNGEERAKGNILERFSAQQFPDLHSELNLSSLELGDSALYFCASSVVSGERGNTIYFGEGSWLTVV.

The J gene is TRBJ2-7, the V gene TRBV29-1; TRBD1 matches at 10 bases. Trimming at V came to 5 bases and at J to 8 bases, leaving 12 bases not matched to a gene. The V gene's germline CDR1 is SQVTM and CDR2 ANQGSEA. There are 14 residues in the CDR3. The CDR3 DNA follows: TGCAGCGTTCCCAAGGGGACAGGGGAGGGCAAGCAGTACTTC. Its protein is CSVPKGTGEGKQYF.

This chain connects TRBV29-1 to TRBJ1-1, with TRBD1 as a possible D gene (6 bases). The CDR3 is 14 residues long. Trimming took 1 base from V and 1 from J, leaving 10 bases between them. Germline V gene sequence: CDR1 SQVTM, CDR2 ANQGSEA. The CDR3 protein is CSVEGPGQNTEAFF. The CDR3 DNA is TGCAGCGTTGAAGGCCCGGGACAGAACACTGAAGCTTTCTTT.

The chain has TRBV27 and TRBJ1-2, with TRBD1 as a possible D gene (6 bases). The CDR3 is made up of 14 amino acids. Germline V lookup: CDR1 MNHEY, CDR2 SMNVEV (reference sequence). The ends were cut back, 7 bases at V and 8 bases at J, with 20 bases in the middle. The CDR3: CASTPIPSQGGYTF. Here the CDR3 DNA reads TGTGCCAGCACCCCCATCCCCTCACAGGGAGGCTACACCTTC.

This chain connects TRBV4-2 to TRBJ2-2; TRBD1 aligns across 9 bases. Losses at the gene ends were 1 base for V and 3 bases for J; bases not matched to a gene: 0. This CDR3 is 15 amino acids long. The germline gives CDR1 LGHNA, CDR2 YNFKEQ. CDR3 DNA sequence: TGTGCCAGCAGCCAAGGGGACAGGGACACCGGGGAGCTGTTTTTT. It translates to CASSQGDRDTGELFF.

This clone was detected a few times. As DNA, the CDR3 is TGTGCCAGTAGTCAAGGACTGAGAGATACGCAGTATTTT. It translates to CASSQGLRDTQYF. The chain uses TRBV19 and TRBJ2-3; tentative D call: TRBD2 (5 bases). The germline V and J ends were trimmed by 5 bases and 5 bases, with 11 bases remaining between them. The CDR3 spans 13 residues. The germline V gene has CDR1 LNHDA and CDR2 SQIVND (reference sequence).

The chain carries TRBV10-1 and TRBJ2-1; 9 bases fit TRBD2. Unmatched junction bases numbered 7, after V lost 4 bases and J lost 0 bases. This CDR3 has 17 amino acids. The germline CDR1 and CDR2 sequences are WNHNN and SYGVQD (reference sequence). The CDR3 region has the DNA TGCGCCAGCAGTGTTAGCGGGAGCCCGAGCTCCTACAATGAGCAGTTCTTC. Translating it yields CASSVSGSPSSYNEQFF.

V usage is TRBV10-1 and J usage is TRBJ2-1, with D possibly matching TRBD1 (6 bases). The V end lost 2 bases, the J end lost 6 bases, and 20 bases lay between the germline ends. In germline, CDR1 is WNHNN, CDR2 SYGVQD (reference sequence). The CDR3 spans 17 residues. In DNA form, the CDR3 reads TGCGCCAGCAGTGAGACCCGAGGGTTACAGGGTAGCAATGAGCAGTTCTTC. It yields the protein CASSETRGLQGSNEQFF.

The chain is built from TRBV7-9 and TRBJ2-3, with D possibly TRBD1 on 5 matching bases. The CDR3 length is 13 residues. V was shortened by 5 bases and J by 3 bases, with 9 bases between the two germline ends. The V gene's germline CDR1 is SEHNR and CDR2 FQNEAQ (reference sequence). The CDR3 reads CASSDDRTDTQYF. CDR3 nucleotides: TGTGCCAGCAGCGACGACAGAACAGATACGCAGTATTTT.

J is TRBJ1-1 and V is TRBV28; D gene ambiguous. V lost 5 bases, J lost 4 bases, and 11 bases lay in between. This CDR3 is built from 13 residues. Germline CDR1 and CDR2: MDHEN and SYDVKM. The CDR3 coding sequence is TGTGCCAGCAGTCTCCCCACGGGCACTGAAGCTTTCTTT. This gives the protein CASSLPTGTEAFF.

The rearrangement links TRBV30 to TRBJ1-2, with D maybe TRBD1 (6 bases). V was pared by 3 bases and J by 5 bases, with 13 bases between. In germline, CDR1 is GTSNPN, CDR2 SVGIG (reference sequence). This CDR3 has 13 residues. In nucleotides, the CDR3 is TGTGCCTGGAGAGGCCAGGGACATTATGGCTACACCTTC. This encodes CAWRGQGHYGYTF.

The chain carries TRBV28 and TRBJ2-1; weak D call: TRBD2 (6 bases). Germline lookup yields CDR1 MDHEN and CDR2 SYDVKM. The CDR3 loop spans 13 amino acids. Trimming removed 6 bases at V and 0 bases at J, with 6 bases between. CDR3 bases: TGTGCCAGCAGGGACTACTCCTACAATGAGCAGTTCTTC. Protein: CASRDYSYNEQFF.

The rearrangement uses TRBV14 and TRBJ2-1, with TRBD1 matching 10 bases. The germline V gene has CDR1 SGHDN and CDR2 FVKESK. J lost 5 bases, V lost 4 bases, and 8 bases had no gene match. The length of the CDR3 is 16 residues. CDR3 coding DNA: TGTGCCAGCAGCCGAGGACCGGGACAGGGGCACAATGAGCAGTTCTTC. This gives the protein CASSRGPGQGHNEQFF.

This chain connects TRBV11-3 to TRBJ2-6; D perhaps matches TRBD2 (6 bases). Germline CDR1 reads SGHNT; CDR2 reads YENEEA. This CDR3 has 16 amino acids. V gave up 1 base and J gave up 4 bases, with 11 bases separating them. The chain's CDR3 is CASSLGGDRGANVLTF. For the CDR3, the DNA is TGTGCCAGCAGCTTAGGGGGGGATAGAGGGGCCAACGTCCTGACTTTC.

This chain joins TRBV2 and TRBJ2-5, with D possibly matching TRBD1 (6 bases). V gave up 7 bases and J gave up 6 bases, with 15 bases separating them. The germline V gene has CDR1 SNHLY and CDR2 FYNNEI. The CDR3 spans 13 residues. DNA of the CDR3: TGTGCCAGCACCAGACAGGAGCGGCAGACCCAGTACTTC. Amino acids: CASTRQERQTQYF.

The V gene is TRBV7-9, the J gene TRBJ1-6; the D gene is possibly TRBD1 (5 bases). The germline V gene has CDR1 SEHNR and CDR2 FQNEAQ (reference sequence). With 1 base removed from V and 8 bases from J, the gap between germline ends came to 12 bases. The CDR3 covers 15 residues. The CDR3: CASSLVLTADSPLHF. The DNA of the CDR3 is TGTGCCAGCAGCTTAGTTCTGACAGCTGATTCACCCCTCCACTTT.

The chain employs TRBV5-1 and TRBJ2-4, with 7 bases lining up with TRBD1. The CDR3 is made up of 13 amino acids. The trim removed 6 bases at V and 9 bases at J, leaving 9 bases unmatched. Per germline, CDR1 SGHRS and CDR2 YFSETQ. CDR3 DNA sequence: TGCGCCAGCAACCATGGCACAGGGGCCATTCAGTACTTC. As protein: CASNHGTGAIQYF.

This sequence joins TRBV19 and TRBJ1-2; perhaps TRBD1 as D (6 bases). With 5 bases removed from V and 8 bases from J, the gap between germline ends came to 18 bases. Germline lookup yields CDR1 LNHDA and CDR2 SQIVND (reference sequence). This CDR3 has 14 residues. The CDR3 is CASSLTRGAGGYTF. CDR3 in DNA: TGTGCCAGTAGTCTAACCCGGGGGGCAGGCGGCTACACCTTC.

V is TRBV25-1 and J is TRBJ1-4, with a possible D match to TRBD1 (5 bases). Germline V CDR1 and CDR2: MGHDK, SYGVNS. Trimming cost V 0 bases and J 8 bases, with 19 bases left between them. The CDR3 extends over 17 amino acids. The CDR3 coding sequence is TGTGCCAGCAGTGAATATGATAGCAGGGCGCTGCGAGAAAAACTGTTTTTT. Protein product: CASSEYDSRALREKLFF.

This clone was counted between two and nine times. V usage is TRBV5-1 and J usage is TRBJ2-1, with a tentative D call TRBD2 (5 bases). CDR3 size: 15 residues. The V end was cut by 4 bases, the J end by 4 bases, with 15 bases between. Germline CDR1 reads SGHRS; CDR2 reads YFSETQ. Here the CDR3 DNA reads TGCGCCAGCAGCGCGACTACCCCATCATACAATGAGCAGTTCTTC. Residues: CASSATTPSYNEQFF.

This clone was counted a single time. The chain couples TRBV6-5 to TRBJ2-7; 9 bases fit TRBD2. V lost 0 bases to trimming and J lost 1 base; unmatched junction nucleotides: 4. Per germline, CDR1 MNHEY and CDR2 SVGAGI. This CDR3 contains 16 residues. Here the CDR3 reads CASSYSGSGGSYEQYF. The CDR3 DNA follows: TGTGCCAGCAGTTACTCGGGTAGCGGGGGATCCTACGAGCAGTACTTC.

The chain couples TRBV12-3 or TRBV12-4 to TRBJ1-1; D is possibly TRBD1 (5 bases). V was clipped by 8 bases and J by 10 bases, with 14 bases between them. The CDR3 length is 11 residues. The CDR3 coding sequence is TGTGCCAGCGCTGCAGGGTTAGGAGCTTTCTTT. This sequence encodes CASAAGLGAFF.

J is TRBJ2-3 and V is TRBV5-1, with a weak D call TRBD2 (5 bases). Trimming removed 4 bases from V and 1 base from J, with 10 bases in between. From germline, CDR1 is SGHRS and CDR2 YFSETQ. The CDR3 runs 14 residues. The chain's CDR3 is CASSLGLGTDTQYF. CDR3 DNA: TGCGCCAGCAGCCTAGGACTGGGCACAGATACGCAGTATTTT.

This chain links TRBV3-1 (or the pseudogene TRBV3-2) with TRBJ1-2, with D maybe TRBD1 (6 bases). The ends were cut back, 6 bases at V and 5 bases at J, with 10 bases in the middle. CDR1 LGHDT and CDR2 YNNKEL come from the germline V gene (reference sequence). The CDR3 has 12 residues. The chain's CDR3 is CASRRTGYGYTF. CDR3 in DNA: TGTGCCAGCAGGAGAACAGGGTATGGCTACACCTTC.

The chain employs TRBV30 and TRBJ2-7; D uncertain. CDR3 size: 13 residues. Trimming pared 0 bases from V and 5 bases from J, leaving 11 bases between. Germline lookup yields CDR1 GTSNPN and CDR2 SVGIG (reference sequence). CDR3 region: CAWSVEPLNEQYF. CDR3 in DNA: TGTGCCTGGAGTGTAGAGCCCCTTAACGAGCAGTACTTC.

The chain links TRBV7-2 to TRBJ2-5; TRBD2 is a possible D gene (5 bases). Germline assignment: CDR1 SGHTA and CDR2 FQGNSA. CDR3 length: 13 residues. Trimming cost V 2 bases and J 6 bases, with 10 bases left between them. CDR3 nucleotide sequence: TGTGCCAGCAGCTTACGAGGGCAAAAGACCCAGTACTTC. This encodes CASSLRGQKTQYF.

This clone was seen just once. V usage is TRBV4-1 and J usage is TRBJ2-7, with 13 bases fitting TRBD2. V shed 1 base, J shed 3 bases, and the junction held 9 bases outside the gene matches. The CDR3 length is 18 residues. The germline CDR1 and CDR2 sequences are MGHRA and YSYEKL. The CDR3 is CASSQAPRTSGSFYEQYF. The CDR3 nucleotides read TGCGCCAGCAGCCAAGCCCCCCGGACTAGCGGGAGTTTCTACGAGCAGTACTTC.

The rearrangement joins TRBV5-4 to TRBJ2-7; 7 nucleotides agree with TRBD1. Germline V CDR1 and CDR2: SGHNT, YYREEE (reference sequence). V was clipped by 0 bases and J by 6 bases; unmatched bases: 6. CDR3 length: 14 amino acids. CDR3 loop: CASSLARGTFEQYF. CDR3 nucleotides: TGTGCCAGCAGCTTGGCCAGGGGGACCTTCGAGCAGTACTTC.

This rearrangement joins TRBV7-3 to TRBJ1-1; weak D call: TRBD1 (6 bases). The CDR3 has 13 residues. V lost 1 base and J 8 bases, leaving 11 bases between the germline ends. Germline lookup yields CDR1 SGHTA and CDR2 FQGTGA. The CDR3 region is CASSLRQDLEAFF. CDR3 nucleotide sequence: TGTGCCAGCAGCTTAAGACAGGACCTCGAAGCTTTCTTT.

The rearrangement links TRBV7-3 to TRBJ2-1, with 8 bases aligning to TRBD1. V dropped 5 bases and J dropped 0; count of bases not matched to a gene: 3. This CDR3 has 15 residues. Per the germline V gene, CDR1 is SGHTA and CDR2 is FQGTGA. This chain's CDR3 is CASSGGQGSYNEQFF. Here the CDR3 DNA reads TGTGCCAGCAGCGGCGGACAGGGCTCCTACAATGAGCAGTTCTTC.

This clone showed up just a few times. The chain links TRBV6-6 to TRBJ1-2; D may be TRBD1 (5 bases). The germline V gene has CDR1 MNHNY and CDR2 SVGAGI (reference sequence). Trimming took off 5 bases at V and 8 bases at J, with 18 bases between the two ends. The CDR3 runs to 14 residues. As DNA, the CDR3 is TGTGCCAGCAGTGGGGGTTCGGAGGGTGGCGGCTACACCTTC. Protein product: CASSGGSEGGGYTF.